This is a list of T cell receptor beta chains from one sample in a study of T cells of healthy individuals. Each CDR3 protein gets one entry after TCRdb re-called the 5' RACE reads with MiXCR. The sample records about 96,000 distinct CDR3 sequences, 17% being singletons. The receptors were sampled from a human donor in good health. The CDR3 runs from the conserved cysteine through the conserved F or W. A D gene is named only where the DNA matches it firmly.

TRBV29-1,TRBD1,TRBJ1-2,CSVKQGDYGYTF
TRBV2,TRBD2,TRBJ2-3,CASGSRLAGGTDTQYF
TRBV28,NA,TRBJ2-7,CASMWTVGVQYF
TRBV6-2/TRBV6-3,TRBD1,TRBJ2-3,CASRDGQGSDTQYF
TRBV24-1,NA,TRBJ2-2,CATSEIANTGELFF
TRBV5-1,NA,TRBJ2-5,CASSLGRLEETQYF
TRBV5-6,TRBD1,TRBJ2-7,CASRFRDSPPYEQYF
TRBV6-1,TRBD2,TRBJ2-1,CASSLAGLVRDEQFF
TRBV20-1,NA,TRBJ2-3,CSARVTGKDTQYF
TRBV9,NA,TRBJ1-6,CASSPGTSSYNSPLHF
TRBV2,NA,TRBJ2-1,CASGSRTPYNEQFF
TRBV20-1,NA,TRBJ2-3,CSGLNRTDTQYF
TRBV9,TRBD1,TRBJ1-2,CASSLGTGIYGYTF
TRBV18,TRBD1,TRBJ2-1,CASCAKAGTGGMEQFF
TRBV6-1,TRBD1,TRBJ1-2,CASNGQGTAGYTF
TRBV20-1,NA,TRBJ1-4,CSARDILNEKLFF
TRBV27,NA,TRBJ2-3,CASSLARGFSTDTQYF
TRBV29-1,TRBD1,TRBJ2-2,CSALGTGYDTGELFF
TRBV20-1,NA,TRBJ1-2,CSATVNYGYTF
TRBV7-8,NA,TRBJ2-7,CASSPGGRNYEQYF
TRBV7-9,NA,TRBJ1-3,CASSFGQSGNTIYF
TRBV4-3,TRBD2,TRBJ2-1,CASSQDREGGYNEQFF
TRBV28,TRBD2,TRBJ2-5,CASRRGTNQDVETQYF
TRBV5-1,NA,TRBJ2-7,CASSLFTSGGAGEQYF
TRBV6-2/TRBV6-3,TRBD2,TRBJ2-3,CASRLTSVSTDTQYF
TRBV11-1,NA,TRBJ2-7,CASSLYRAGEQYF
TRBV10-3,TRBD1,TRBJ1-5,CAIGTGRDRGDQPQHF
TRBV20-1,NA,TRBJ2-5,CSASSWKETQYF
TRBV20-1,TRBD2,TRBJ2-7,CSAVLLAGPISYEQYF
TRBV20-1,NA,TRBJ1-1,CSARDLWDNSVEAFF
TRBV20-1,NA,TRBJ2-5,CSARAGHGETQYF
TRBV21-1,NA,TRBJ2-2,CASSARDSLLEELFF
TRBV28,NA,TRBJ2-2,CASSSSPGYLNTGELFF
TRBV6-5,TRBD2,TRBJ2-1,CASSLFGGRAGDEQFF
TRBV6-1,NA,TRBJ1-6,CASSEALGIPSPLHF
TRBV28,TRBD1,TRBJ2-1,CASSPLTGFGHLVRYNEQFF
TRBV20-1,TRBD1,TRBJ1-5,CSARVRGQGGNQPQHF
TRBV4-3,TRBD1,TRBJ2-7,CASSQDWDRYSYEQYF
TRBV14,NA,TRBJ2-1,CASSQDWRKASSYNEQFF
TRBV7-2,NA,TRBJ1-5,CASSLMGWGQPQHF
TRBV28,NA,TRBJ2-4,CATSLLAKNIQYF
TRBV5-1,TRBD1,TRBJ1-5,CASSDGQGGNQPQHF
TRBV28,NA,TRBJ1-2,CASSYPAGTTTYGYTF
TRBV29-1,NA,TRBJ2-5,CSVGVSVRETQYF
TRBV20-1,NA,TRBJ1-5,CSARTGIYQPQHF
TRBV15,NA,TRBJ2-1,CATSRELGQGGDEQFF
TRBV5-6,NA,TRBJ1-2,CASSLDGGPGLYGYTF
TRBV2,NA,TRBJ2-3,CASSDMGTDTQYF
TRBV6-2/TRBV6-3,NA,TRBJ2-1,CASSYSAERDEQFF
TRBV5-1,NA,TRBJ2-5,CASSLVASGAGETQYF
TRBV6-6,TRBD2,TRBJ2-3,CASSRGGKLSWSGGADTQYF
TRBV4-1,TRBD1,TRBJ2-1,CASRRQGGRSYNEQFF
TRBV12-3/TRBV12-4,TRBD2,TRBJ2-4,CASSFLLAGGLAKNIQYF
TRBV20-1,TRBD2,TRBJ2-5,CSASRTSGGWETQYF
TRBV6-5,NA,TRBJ2-2,CASISHGGITGELFF